The T cell receptor beta chain under discussion was sequenced for a study of shared clonotypes between healthy human individuals. The CDR3 extends over 17 amino acids. Germline CDR1 reads SGHKS; CDR2 reads YYEKEE (reference sequence). Trimming removed 4 bases from V and 0 bases from J; junction bases left unmatched: 4. Only Caucasian adults living in Nashville, Tennessee served as donors. Researchers drew on approximately 92 million PBMCs for genomic DNA from unsorted samples. In the study's own analysis: Junction-only immunoSEQ data arrived without quality scores, meaning filtering differed. Repertoires were generated with immunoSEQ multiplex PCR, while TCRdb's copy carries only in-frame clones and drops some. V and J calls plus clone size are reproduced from that table; the DNA served to infer D and trimming. The sample includes about 530,000 clones, 60% to 80% seen only once; the top ten take approximately 12%.

The rearrangement joins TRBV5-5 to TRBJ2-3; 14 positions agree with TRBD2. Sequencing input: PBMCs. The TCR was taken from a woman aged 40-49 years in good health. Some clones in this sample may be carry-over from other donors' samples. The CDR3 here is CASSPGLAGVSTDTQYF. The CDR3 nucleotides are TGTGCCAGCAGCCCGGGACTAGCGGGAGTGAGCACAGATACGCAGTATTTT.